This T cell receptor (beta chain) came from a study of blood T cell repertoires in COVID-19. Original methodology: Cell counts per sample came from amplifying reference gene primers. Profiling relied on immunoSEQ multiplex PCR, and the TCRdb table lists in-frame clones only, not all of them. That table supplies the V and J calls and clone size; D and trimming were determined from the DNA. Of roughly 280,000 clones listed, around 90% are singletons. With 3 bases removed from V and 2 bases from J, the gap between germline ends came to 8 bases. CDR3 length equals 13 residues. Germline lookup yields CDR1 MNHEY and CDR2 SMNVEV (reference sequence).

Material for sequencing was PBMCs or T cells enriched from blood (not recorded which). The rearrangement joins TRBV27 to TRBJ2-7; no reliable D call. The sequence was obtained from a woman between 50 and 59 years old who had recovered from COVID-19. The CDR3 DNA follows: TGTGCCAGCAGTTTGACACATACCTACGAGCAGTACTTC. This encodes CASSLTHTYEQYF.